These 8 T cell receptor beta chains originate from one sample sequenced in a study of blood T cell repertoires in COVID-19. Profiled with immunoSEQ multiplex PCR; TCRdb holds only in-frame clones, not every one. The sample carries about 270,000 clones, 75% to 90% recorded once. Specimen: PBMCs or T cells enriched from blood (not recorded which). These receptors originate from a woman younger than 30 who had recovered from COVID-19.

In nucleotides, the CDR3 is TGTGCCAGCAGCCCCGGGACAGGTGTCTATGAAGCTTTCTTT. This codes for CASSPGTGVYEAFF. This sequence joins TRBV28 and TRBJ1-1; TRBD1 agrees at 8 bases. The ends lost 6 bases at V and 7 bases at J; junction bases unmatched: 10. The CDR3 runs 14 residues. Looked up from germline, CDR1 is MDHEN and CDR2 is SYDVKM.

As to this clone: This sample also contains other DNA sequences that code for the same CDR3. V usage is TRBV5-1 and J usage is TRBJ1-1, with 7 nucleotides matching TRBD1. Germline V CDR1 and CDR2: SGHRS, YFSETQ. The trim removed 4 bases at V and 1 base at J, leaving 4 bases unmatched. This CDR3 spans 14 amino acids. CDR3 nucleotide sequence: TGCGCCAGCAGCCCCAGGACAGGGAACACTGAAGCTTTCTTT. Translated, it gives CASSPRTGNTEAFF.

V usage is TRBV7-9 and J usage is TRBJ1-2; 8 bases fit TRBD1. This CDR3 comprises 19 residues. The germline V gene has CDR1 SEHNR and CDR2 FQNEAQ (reference sequence). J was trimmed by 6 bases and V by 1 base; bases with no gene match: 19. The CDR3 protein is CASSLEEVWPGTGNNGYTF. CDR3 coding DNA: TGTGCCAGCAGCTTAGAGGAAGTCTGGCCTGGGACAGGAAACAATGGCTACACCTTC.

This chain links TRBV10-3 with TRBJ1-2; unclear D gene. The CDR3 length is 13 residues. The ends were cut back, 0 bases at V and 4 bases at J, with 6 bases in the middle. Germline V gene lookup returns CDR1 ENHRY and CDR2 SYGVKD. The CDR3 here is CAISESYGYGYTF. The DNA for the CDR3 is TGTGCCATCAGTGAGTCGTACGGCTATGGCTACACCTTC.

The rearrangement uses TRBV29-1 and TRBJ1-2; D ambiguous. The V gene lost 4 bases and the J gene lost 2 bases, with 5 bases spanning the gap. The CDR3 spans 11 residues. The germline V gene has CDR1 SQVTM and CDR2 ANQGSEA. DNA of the CDR3: TGCAGCGTTGTTACAAACTATGGCTACACCTTC. Translated: CSVVTNYGYTF.

The J gene is TRBJ1-2, the V gene TRBV29-1; perhaps TRBD1 as D (6 bases). Germline CDR1 and CDR2: SQVTM and ANQGSEA. The length of the CDR3 is 11 residues. Trimming cost V 8 bases and J 6 bases, with 13 bases left between them. The CDR3 bases are TGCAGCTCCGGACAGTTAGATGGCTACACCTTC. This codes for CSSGQLDGYTF.

V and J are TRBV4-2 and TRBJ2-1, with 7 positions matching TRBD2. This CDR3 contains 18 residues. Looked up from germline, CDR1 is LGHNA and CDR2 is YNFKEQ. The V gene end was trimmed by 0 bases and the J gene end by 2 bases; junction bases not matched to a gene: 10. CDR3 nucleotides: TGTGCCAGCAGCCAAGATTCGGGACTGACTAGCCCCTACAATGAGCAGTTCTTC. Translated, it gives CASSQDSGLTSPYNEQFF.

This chain links TRBV9 with TRBJ2-5, with D perhaps TRBD2 (5 bases). Germline CDR1 SGDLS, CDR2 YYNGEE. The CDR3 contains 15 residues. Trimming pared 0 bases from V and 2 bases from J, leaving 11 bases between. CDR3 residues: CASSVGELGQETQYF. The CDR3, as DNA: TGTGCCAGCAGCGTAGGGGAGTTGGGGCAAGAGACCCAGTACTTC.